This is a list of T cell receptor beta chains from one sample in a study of post-analysis software for immune sequencing data. TCRdb ran MiXCR on the PCR reads and lists one entry per CDR3 protein. In the table there are hundreds of thousands of distinct CDR3 sequences, 35% to 40% of which are singletons. The specimen was blood. The origin of the receptors is a girl aged 10 to 17 with multiple sclerosis. Both conserved end residues are part of each CDR3. The order of the fields is V gene, J gene, clone size, D gene, CDR3 protein, CDR3 DNA. A D gene is named only where the DNA matches it firmly. Part of the rows lack a size; the others show once, few, many or a class for expanded clones.

TRBV6-5	TRBJ2-5	many	TRBD2	CASSSPPGRGKETQYF	TGTGCCAGCAGTTCTCCCCCGGGGAGGGGAAAAGAGACCCAGTACTTC
TRBV4-2	TRBJ1-1	NA	TRBD1	CASSQDVRDRGRSEAFF	TGTGCCAGCAGCCAAGATGTGAGGGACAGGGGAAGATCGGAAGCTTTCTTT
TRBV2	TRBJ2-3	few	NA	CASSEDWVSSTDTQYF	TGTGCCAGCAGTGAAGATTGGGTTTCTAGCACAGATACGCAGTATTTT
TRBV3-1	TRBJ2-5	few	NA	CASNWEETQYF	TGTGCCAGCAACTGGGAAGAGACCCAGTACTTC
TRBV5-1	TRBJ1-3	NA	NA	CASRPTGSSGNTIYF	TGCGCCAGCAGACCAACAGGGAGCTCTGGAAACACCATATATTTT
TRBV5-1	TRBJ2-3	few	NA	CASSARAVVATDTQYF	TGCGCCAGCAGCGCTAGGGCCGTCGTCGCCACAGATACGCAGTATTTT
TRBV28	TRBJ1-1	many	NA	CASRGGSGTEAFF	TGTGCCAGTAGGGGGGGCTCGGGCACTGAAGCTTTCTTT
TRBV29-1	TRBJ2-3	NA	NA	CTTNTDTQYF	TGCACCACTAACACAGATACGCAGTATTTT
TRBV4-1	TRBJ1-1	few	NA	CASSQALGGLNTEAFF	TGCGCCAGCAGCCAAGCCCTTGGGGGTCTCAACACTGAAGCTTTCTTT
TRBV7-3	TRBJ2-3	NA	NA	CASSLNPTDTQYF	TGTGCCAGCAGCTTAAATCCCACAGATACGCAGTATTTT
TRBV5-1	TRBJ2-2	NA	NA	CASSLEPGASGELFF	TGCGCCAGCAGCTTGGAACCAGGGGCCTCCGGGGAGCTGTTTTTT
TRBV6-1	TRBJ2-7	NA	NA	CATITGLTLEQYF	TGTGCCACAATTACCGGGCTCACCCTCGAGCAGTACTTC
TRBV5-5	TRBJ1-5	many	NA	CASSLANTGSQPQHF	TGTGCCAGCAGCTTGGCTAATACAGGGAGTCAGCCCCAGCATTTT
TRBV5-1	TRBJ1-5	many	NA	CASSLGGVSQPQHF	TGCGCCAGCAGTTTGGGGGGGGTTAGTCAGCCCCAGCATTTT
TRBV9	TRBJ1-2	NA	NA	CASSPGPPFQSYTF	TGTGCCAGCAGCCCCGGGCCACCTTTCCAGAGCTACACCTTC
TRBV12-3/TRBV12-4	TRBJ2-1	many	TRBD2	CASSLTTSGSYEQFF	TGTGCCAGCAGTTTAACGACTAGCGGGAGCTATGAGCAGTTCTTC
TRBV7-9	TRBJ2-1	many	TRBD1	CASSEPGTAYNEQFF	TGTGCCAGCAGCGAACCCGGGACAGCTTACAATGAGCAGTTCTTC
TRBV5-1	TRBJ2-7	NA	TRBD2	CASRPSGGGYEQYF	TGCGCCAGCAGACCCAGCGGGGGAGGCTACGAGCAGTACTTC
TRBV28	TRBJ1-5	many	NA	CASSSGHSNQPQHF	TGTGCCAGCAGTTCTGGACACAGCAATCAGCCCCAGCATTTT
TRBV20-1	TRBJ2-5	many	NA	CSARVAGRAQETQYF	TGCAGTGCTAGAGTGGCGGGAAGAGCCCAAGAGACCCAGTACTTC
TRBV7-9	TRBJ1-2	NA	NA	CASSYPPGRDYSYTF	TGTGCCAGCAGCTACCCGCCAGGGAGGGACTATAGCTACACCTTC
TRBV28	TRBJ1-1	many	TRBD1	CASRGQPEAFF	TGTGCCAGCAGGGGACAGCCCGAAGCTTTCTTT
TRBV6-1	TRBJ2-1	NA	NA	CASSTRGGDGQFF	TGTGCCAGCAGTACCCGGGGTGGCGATGGGCAGTTCTTC
TRBV27	TRBJ2-3	few	TRBD2	CASSLGGGKTDTQYF	TGTGCCAGCAGTTTGGGGGGGGGTAAGACAGATACGCAGTATTTT
TRBV7-9	TRBJ2-1	many	NA	CASSLGPGRSYNEQFF	TGTGCCAGCAGCTTAGGCCCGGGGCGCTCCTACAATGAGCAGTTCTTC
TRBV18	TRBJ2-1	NA	TRBD1	CASSPNSPGTGSNEQFF	TGTGCCAGCTCACCAAACAGCCCCGGGACAGGGAGCAATGAGCAGTTCTTC
TRBV9	TRBJ2-1	few	TRBD2	CASSVRLADGYNEQFF	TGTGCCAGCAGCGTCCGACTAGCGGATGGGTACAATGAGCAGTTCTTC
TRBV7-9	TRBJ1-5	many	TRBD1	CASSETGVQPQHF	TGTGCCAGCAGCGAAACAGGGGTTCAGCCCCAGCATTTT
TRBV10-3	TRBJ2-3	many	TRBD2	CAISEPRDSPSGSADTQYF	TGTGCCATCAGTGAGCCCCGGGACAGCCCTAGCGGGAGCGCAGATACGCAGTATTTT
TRBV6-6	TRBJ1-2	many	NA	CASSYSIGGGYGYTF	TGTGCCAGCAGTTACTCGATTGGGGGCGGCTATGGCTACACCTTC
TRBV20-1	TRBJ1-1	few	NA	CSATGNTEAFF	TGCAGTGCTACAGGGAACACTGAAGCTTTCTTT
TRBV9	TRBJ2-1	NA	NA	CASSYRGGLVF	TGTGCCAGCAGCTACAGGGGGGGCCTTGTCTTC
TRBV7-9	TRBJ2-7	NA	NA	CASSPDQTGYYEQYF	TGTGCCAGCAGTCCCGACCAAACGGGGTACTACGAGCAGTACTTC
TRBV28	TRBJ2-3	few	NA	CASSSSWRAISDTQYF	TGTGCCAGCAGCTCGTCTTGGAGGGCCATATCAGATACGCAGTATTTT
TRBV15	TRBJ2-5	NA	NA	CATSRDQSVETQYF	TGTGCCACCAGCAGGGACCAGTCGGTGGAGACCCAGTACTTC
TRBV11-2	TRBJ2-5	many	TRBD1	CASSSGQGAGEETQYF	TGTGCCAGCAGCTCGGGACAGGGGGCGGGTGAAGAGACCCAGTACTTC
TRBV10-3	TRBJ2-3	few	TRBD2	CAISEAGLAGEPSTDTQYF	TGTGCCATCAGTGAGGCGGGACTAGCGGGGGAACCTAGCACAGATACGCAGTATTTT
TRBV12-3/TRBV12-4	TRBJ2-5	many	TRBD1	CASSFGTASGTQYF	TGTGCCAGCAGTTTCGGGACAGCCTCGGGGACCCAGTACTTC
TRBV4-1	TRBJ1-1	NA	TRBD1	CASSGPDRGGNTEAFF	TGCGCCAGCAGCGGTCCGGACAGGGGGGGGAACACTGAAGCTTTCTTT
TRBV5-1	TRBJ2-3	NA	TRBD2	CASSLESGGVTDTQYF	TGCGCCAGCAGCTTGGAGAGCGGGGGGGTGACAGATACGCAGTATTTT
TRBV2	TRBJ1-1	many	NA	CASSEWDTGGEAFF	TGTGCCAGCAGTGAATGGGACACGGGCGGTGAAGCTTTCTTT
TRBV3-1	TRBJ2-3	many	NA	CASSQRGQHTDTQYF	TGTGCCAGCAGCCAAAGAGGACAGCACACAGATACGCAGTATTTT
TRBV20-1	TRBJ1-1	NA	NA	CSAPALTGAEAFF	TGCAGTGCCCCCGCACTTACGGGCGCTGAAGCTTTCTTT
TRBV29-1	TRBJ1-2	many	TRBD1	CSVGGSDRAPSGYTF	TGCAGCGTTGGAGGGTCGGACAGGGCACCAAGTGGCTACACCTTC